This entry lists 30 T cell receptor beta chains sequenced from one sample in a study of blood T cell repertoires in COVID-19. Assay: immunoSEQ multiplex PCR; the TCRdb copy retains only in-frame clones and omits some. Here the sample spans about 220,000 clones, about 84% being singletons. Sequencing was done on a sample of peripheral blood. These receptors originate from a human donor in a cohort sampled during active COVID-19.

The V call is TRBV5-1, the J call TRBJ2-7; D might be TRBD1 (6 bases). This CDR3 has 16 amino acids. The V and J ends lost 1 base and 2 bases respectively, with 16 bases between them. Germline-derived CDR1 and CDR2 are SGHRS and YFSETQ. CDR3 residues: CASSLKADSLTYEQYF. CDR3 sequence (DNA): TGCGCCAGCAGCTTGAAGGCGGACAGCTTGACCTACGAGCAGTACTTC. Filled out from reference TRBV5-1 and TRBJ2-7, the complete variable domain reads KAGVTQTPRYLIKTRGQQVTLSCSPISGHRSVSWYQQTPGQGLQFLFEYFSETQRNKGNFPGRFSGRQFSNSRSEMNVSTLELGDSALYLCASSLKADSLTYEQYFGPGTRLTVT.

The table lists this clone with many counts. The rearrangement links TRBV4-2 to TRBJ1-4; maybe TRBD1 (6 bases). Per germline, CDR1 LGHNA and CDR2 YNFKEQ. The CDR3 extends over 14 amino acids. V lost 0 bases and J 16 bases, leaving 18 bases between the germline ends. The CDR3 sequence is CASSQDRQKGVGFF. DNA for the CDR3: TGTGCCAGCAGCCAAGATCGTCAGAAGGGGGTAGGGTTTTTT.

This chain uses TRBV19 with TRBJ1-1; 9 bases align to TRBD1. The V gene end was trimmed by 5 bases and the J gene end by 1 base; junction bases not matched to a gene: 5. This CDR3 spans 15 amino acids. The germline CDR1 and CDR2 sequences are LNHDA and SQIVND (reference sequence). CDR3 in amino acids: CASSAGQGTNTEAFF. CDR3 bases: TGTGCCAGTAGTGCGGGACAGGGTACGAACACTGAAGCTTTCTTT.

This clone was seen only once. The chain couples TRBV19 to TRBJ1-3; 8 bases line up with TRBD1. The CDR3 extends over 18 amino acids. Trimming at V came to 5 bases and at J to 0 bases, leaving 12 bases not matched to a gene. Germline CDR1 LNHDA, CDR2 SQIVND (reference sequence). CDR3 sequence reads: CASSPRTGLPDSGNTIYF. The CDR3 DNA follows: TGTGCCAGTAGTCCGCGGACAGGGCTTCCCGACTCTGGAAACACCATATATTTT.

The J gene is TRBJ1-1, the V gene TRBV4-3; D gene ambiguous. The CDR3 has 16 residues. V lost 1 base to trimming and J lost 0 bases, with 12 bases between them. CDR1 LGHNA and CDR2 YSLEER come from the germline V gene. DNA for the CDR3: TGCGCCAGCAGCCAAGGGCAGAATTTACTGAACACTGAAGCTTTCTTT. Its translation is CASSQGQNLLNTEAFF.

The chain combines TRBV5-5 with TRBJ2-3, with D perhaps TRBD2 (5 bases). V lost 5 bases and J 5 bases, leaving 18 bases between the germline ends. The CDR3 loop spans 15 amino acids. CDR1 is SGHKS, CDR2 YYEKEE, per germline (reference sequence). CDR3 nucleotides: TGTGCCAGCAGACCTACGGGATTATGGGGAGATACGCAGTATTTT. It translates to CASRPTGLWGDTQYF.

The J gene is TRBJ2-5, the V gene TRBV5-4; 7 bases align to TRBD2. CDR1 and CDR2 from the germline V gene are SGHNT and YYREEE (reference sequence). The V segment lost 0 bases and the J segment 9 bases; nucleotides outside the gene matches: 14. CDR3 length equals 16 residues. CDR3 sequence: CASSLELSGEGRPQYF. DNA of the CDR3: TGTGCCAGCAGCTTGGAGCTCTCGGGGGAGGGCCGCCCCCAGTACTTC.

The J gene is TRBJ2-5, the V gene TRBV7-2, with 8 bases identical to TRBD2. Germline values: CDR1 SGHTA, CDR2 FQGNSA. Trimming took 4 bases from V and 7 from J; bases not matched to a gene: 8. This CDR3 has 14 residues. CDR3 nucleotide sequence: TGTGCCAGCAGCTCACCGGGGGGGCGGGGGACCCAGTACTTC. The encoded protein is CASSSPGGRGTQYF.

As concerns this clone: Other DNA sequences from this sample encode an identical CDR3 as well. The chain has TRBV7-2 and TRBJ2-7, with D hard to call. The CDR3 sequence is 14 residues long. Germline V gene sequence: CDR1 SGHTA, CDR2 FQGNSA. Trimming took 1 base from V and 1 from J, leaving 8 bases between them. This CDR3 is CASSLGPGSYEQYF. The CDR3 DNA reads as TGTGCCAGCAGCTTAGGACCCGGGTCCTACGAGCAGTACTTC.

J is TRBJ1-2 and V is TRBV19; perhaps TRBD1 as D (6 bases). The V and J ends lost 3 bases and 4 bases respectively, with 9 bases between them. The germline gives CDR1 LNHDA, CDR2 SQIVND (reference sequence). This CDR3 spans 13 amino acids. This CDR3 reads CASSMTTGYGYTF. In DNA, the CDR3 is TGTGCCAGTAGTATGACGACAGGCTATGGCTACACCTTC.

The CDR3 loop reads CASSMGLAGGEQFF. The CDR3 coding sequence is TGTGCCAGCAGCATGGGACTAGCGGGAGGGGAGCAGTTCTTC. The rearrangement links TRBV5-6 to TRBJ2-1, with TRBD2 matching over 16 bases. The trim removed 4 bases at V and 10 bases at J, leaving 2 bases unmatched. The CDR3 contains 14 residues. Germline V gives CDR1 SGHDT, CDR2 YYEEEE.

The CDR3 sequence: CASSQETGGNTEAFF. DNA of the CDR3: TGTGCCAGCAGCCAAGAGACAGGGGGAAACACTGAAGCTTTCTTT. J is TRBJ1-1 and V is TRBV14; TRBD1 matches 9 bases. Trimming took 0 bases from V and 2 from J; bases not matched to a gene: 1. Germline CDR1 is SGHDN and CDR2 is FVKESK. CDR3 length: 15 amino acids.

The gene calls are TRBV18 and TRBJ1-2; no clear D gene. Looked up from germline, CDR1 is KGHSH and CDR2 is LQKENI. The CDR3 length is 13 residues. The ends were cut back, 0 bases at V and 8 bases at J, with 10 bases in the middle. The CDR3 loop is CASSPPVGRGYTF. CDR3 bases: TGTGCCAGCTCACCACCGGTAGGGAGAGGCTACACCTTC.

The chain carries TRBV29-1 and TRBJ2-7; 7 nucleotides agree with TRBD2. The CDR3 has 14 residues. Germline V gene sequence: CDR1 SQVTM, CDR2 ANQGSEA. Trimming took 6 bases from V and 0 from J; bases not matched to a gene: 8. The DNA for the CDR3 is TGCAGCGTGCGGGGCCTAGCGGACTCCTACGAGCAGTACTTC. This encodes CSVRGLADSYEQYF.

CDR3 DNA sequence: TGCGCCAGCAGCCAAGATACGTTAGCGGGAGGGAATGAGCAGTTCTTC. Translating gives CASSQDTLAGGNEQFF. This sequence joins TRBV4-1 and TRBJ2-1, with 11 bases fitting TRBD2. This CDR3 spans 16 amino acids. CDR1 and CDR2 from the germline V gene are MGHRA and YSYEKL. V trimming: 0 bases; J trimming: 7 bases; junction bases outside the gene matches: 5.

The chain uses TRBV28 and TRBJ1-1, with TRBD1 matching over 7 bases. The V gene end was trimmed by 6 bases and the J gene end by 10 bases; junction bases not matched to a gene: 8. The germline V gene encodes CDR1 MDHEN and CDR2 SYDVKM. CDR3 size: 12 residues. CDR3 bases: TGTGCCAGCAGCCCTAACAGGGGAGTAGCTTTCTTT. As protein: CASSPNRGVAFF.

This clone was counted a few times. This rearrangement joins TRBV19 to TRBJ2-2, with 7 bases lining up with TRBD1. The CDR3 sequence is 12 residues long. The V gene end was trimmed by 9 bases and the J gene end by 6 bases; junction bases not matched to a gene: 4. Looked up from germline, CDR1 is LNHDA and CDR2 is SQIVND (reference sequence). Written as DNA, the CDR3 is TGTGCCAGCTACAGGGGTGCCGGGGAGCTGTTTTTT. This encodes CASYRGAGELFF.

The chain recombines TRBV18 with TRBJ1-4; 7 nucleotides match TRBD1. The trim removed 4 bases at V and 7 bases at J, leaving 3 bases unmatched. The CDR3 consists of 13 residues. Germline V gene lookup returns CDR1 KGHSH and CDR2 LQKENI. The chain's CDR3 is CASSRDRVEKLFF. For the CDR3, the DNA is TGTGCCAGCTCACGAGACAGGGTTGAAAAACTGTTTTTT.

The J gene is TRBJ2-1, the V gene TRBV10-3; D possibly corresponds to TRBD2 (5 bases). Trimming left V 3 bases short and J 0 bases short, with 12 bases between. The CDR3 spans 16 residues. Germline V lookup: CDR1 ENHRY, CDR2 SYGVKD. CDR3 region: CAISDSGRSSYNEQFF. CDR3 sequence (DNA): TGTGCCATCAGTGACTCGGGGAGAAGCTCCTACAATGAGCAGTTCTTC.

J is TRBJ2-7 and V is TRBV19; 12 bases fit TRBD2. V lost 5 bases to trimming and J lost 4 bases; unmatched junction nucleotides: 12. This CDR3 has 17 residues. CDR1 is LNHDA and CDR2 is SQIVND in the germline V gene (reference sequence). CDR3 region: CASSVLAGGRAEYEQYF. As DNA, the CDR3 is TGTGCCAGTAGTGTTCTAGCGGGGGGGCGAGCGGAATACGAGCAGTACTTC.

The chain employs TRBV9 and TRBJ1-6; D might be TRBD1 (6 bases). V was shortened by 3 bases and J by 9 bases, with 16 bases between the two germline ends. This CDR3 spans 15 amino acids. Per the germline V gene, CDR1 is SGDLS and CDR2 is YYNGEE. The CDR3 DNA follows: TGTGCCAGCAGCGCGGGGGGCAGGATTGGTTCACCCCTCCACTTT. Protein: CASSAGGRIGSPLHF.

V gene TRBV19 combines with J gene TRBJ2-1; 9 positions match TRBD2. The CDR3 extends over 15 amino acids. Germline trimming cut 3 bases from V and 7 bases from J; bases unmatched to any gene: 7. Germline V CDR1 and CDR2: LNHDA, SQIVND (reference sequence). The CDR3 DNA is TGTGCCAGTAGTATGGCGGGGGGGACGAGGAATGAGCAGTTCTTC. Protein sequence: CASSMAGGTRNEQFF. The full variable domain, with the rest looked up from reference TRBV19 and TRBJ2-1, is DGGITQSPKYLFRKEGQNVTLSCEQNLNHDAMYWYRQDPGQGLRLIYYSQIVNDFQKGDIAEGYSVSREKKESFPLTVTSAQKNPTAFYLCASSMAGGTRNEQFFGPGTRLTVL.

This chain links TRBV4-3 with TRBJ1-2; D not certain. Trimming took off 1 base at V and 3 bases at J, with 12 bases between the two ends. There are 15 residues in the CDR3. CDR1 LGHNA and CDR2 YSLEER come from the germline V gene. CDR3: CASSQVYAGDYGYTF. The CDR3, as DNA: TGCGCCAGCAGCCAAGTTTACGCGGGAGACTATGGCTACACCTTC.

The V call is TRBV7-8, the J call TRBJ2-7; 8 bases are shared with TRBD1. The CDR3 spans 13 residues. Germline assignment: CDR1 SGHVS and CDR2 FQNEAQ. With V trimmed by 5 bases and J by 5 bases, 5 bases remained unmatched. The CDR3 reads CASSQDRVNEQYF. CDR3 DNA: TGTGCCAGCAGCCAGGACAGGGTTAACGAGCAGTACTTC. Complete variable domain (other parts from reference TRBV7-8 and TRBJ2-7): GAGVSQSPRYKVAKRGQDVALRCDPISGHVSLFWYQQALGQGPEFLTYFQNEAQLDKSGLPSDRFFAERPEGSVSTLKIQRTQQEDSAVYLCASSQDRVNEQYFGPGTRLTVT.

V and J are TRBV5-1 and TRBJ2-1, with D maybe TRBD2 (5 bases). This CDR3 is 15 amino acids long. The V gene lost 3 bases and the J gene lost 2 bases, with 12 bases spanning the gap. The germline V gene has CDR1 SGHRS and CDR2 YFSETQ. CDR3 sequence reads: CASSYALGPYNEQFF. The DNA of the CDR3 is TGCGCCAGCAGCTACGCACTAGGACCCTACAATGAGCAGTTCTTC.

This chain joins TRBV30 and TRBJ1-2, with TRBD1 identical over 9 bases. J was trimmed by 8 bases and V by 4 bases; bases with no gene match: 8. This CDR3 comprises 13 residues. Germline CDR1 and CDR2: GTSNPN and SVGIG (reference sequence). This chain's CDR3 is CAWIGWTGEGYTF. CDR3 sequence (DNA): TGTGCCTGGATCGGGTGGACAGGGGAGGGCTACACCTTC.

The chain couples TRBV28 to TRBJ2-5; a weak D match, TRBD2 (5 bases). CDR3 length: 17 amino acids. Trimming left V 2 bases short and J 2 bases short, with 18 bases between. Looked up from germline, CDR1 is MDHEN and CDR2 is SYDVKM. CDR3 amino acids: CASSLLPGGLGQETQYF. The DNA of the CDR3 is TGTGCCAGCAGTTTACTCCCAGGCGGGTTGGGGCAAGAGACCCAGTACTTC.

The chain uses TRBV6-4 and TRBJ1-2; unclear D gene. The CDR3 consists of 15 residues. Deletions cut 7 bases from V and 0 bases from J, with 15 bases between. Germline V gene lookup returns CDR1 MRHNA and CDR2 SNTAGT. Here the CDR3 DNA reads TGTGCCAGCACCGGGGAACATCCACCTAACTATGGCTACACCTTC. Translation: CASTGEHPPNYGYTF.

The V gene is TRBV5-1, the J gene TRBJ2-7, with D possibly TRBD2 on 5 matching bases. V lost 0 bases to trimming and J lost 7 bases, with 20 bases between them. Germline lookup yields CDR1 SGHRS and CDR2 YFSETQ. There are 16 residues in the CDR3. The DNA for the CDR3 is TGCGCCAGCAGCTTGGGAGTCTCTAACAGTCCGGGGGAGCAGTACTTC. As protein: CASSLGVSNSPGEQYF.

The chain has TRBV9 and TRBJ1-5; maybe TRBD1 (5 bases). Germline assignment: CDR1 SGDLS and CDR2 YYNGEE. Trimming took 4 bases from V and 4 from J, leaving 12 bases between them. The CDR3 extends over 14 amino acids. The CDR3 nucleotides are TGTGCCAGCAGCCCGAATACAGGTAATCAGCCCCAGCATTTT. It codes for CASSPNTGNQPQHF.